This T cell receptor (beta chain) emerged from a study of neurological immune-mediated disorders. Time point described: longitudinal time-point 1 (baseline). Many counts were recorded for this clonotype. Germline CDR1 and CDR2: MNHEY and SVGAGI. The CDR3 is 13 amino acids. V shed 0 bases and J shed 6 bases, with 8 bases lying between them. TCRdb re-called the 5' RACE reads through MiXCR, storing one row per CDR3 protein. The sample lists about 49,000 distinct CDR3 sequences; more than 8% were seen once. The chain is built from TRBV6-5 and TRBJ2-5; no clear D gene. The specimen was PBMCs. This sequence was found in a woman aged 40 to 50 in good health. CDR3 residues: CASSYSNGKTQYF. DNA of the CDR3: TGTGCCAGCAGTTACTCGAATGGAAAGACCCAGTACTTC.